A selection of T cell receptor beta chains follows, all from one sample in a study of radiation and T cells in renal cell carcinoma. The assay was immunoSEQ multiplex PCR, and TCRdb's table has in-frame clones only and misses some. The sample holds about 49,000 clones, less than 85% seen once. Sequencing used blood, obtained from a patient whose treatment included radiotherapy and nephrectomy. The receptors were gathered from a woman in her 70s with renal cell carcinoma. The CDR3 runs from the conserved cysteine through the conserved F or W.

CDR3aa	v_gene	j_gene
CASSLTGSNQPQHF	TRBV5-4	TRBJ1-5
CASSYRFAGTYEQYF	TRBV6-5	TRBJ2-7
CASSPWGDRGNQPQHF	TRBV4-2	TRBJ1-5
CASDRLGTEAFF	TRBV6-6	TRBJ1-1
CASSSGQGAEKLFF	TRBV7-9	TRBJ1-4
CASSLAGGPYEQFF	TRBV11-3	TRBJ2-1
CAISYPGNEQYF	TRBV10-3	TRBJ2-7
CASSLGTGQGSFGANVLTF	TRBV7-9	TRBJ2-6
CASSTPKNYGYTF	TRBV4-1	TRBJ1-2
CSVVDSYNEKLFF	TRBV29-1	TRBJ1-4
CASSYSFGGSNTEAFF	TRBV6-5	TRBJ1-1
CASSYSDRAGSTIYF	TRBV6-5	TRBJ1-3
CASSPQGAGELFF	TRBV18	TRBJ2-2
CASTNGQARTGELFF	TRBV19	TRBJ2-2
CASTGTAYGYTF	TRBV19	TRBJ1-2
CASSKGQGDGYTF	TRBV21-1	TRBJ1-2
CASSFLPLDRERGYTF	TRBV27	TRBJ1-2
CASRPGGDYNEQFF	TRBV27	TRBJ2-1
CASSYGTELNSPLHF	TRBV6-5	TRBJ1-6
CASSPSTGSGVPSEAFF	TRBV18	TRBJ1-1
CAWSEVRGKGNQPQHF	TRBV30	TRBJ1-5
CASSPTPGTGFLGGYTF	TRBV7-3	TRBJ1-2
CASSLVVNRAADTQYF	TRBV5-1	TRBJ2-3
CASSSRSSYEQYF	TRBV5-1	TRBJ2-7
CASSLSEGALGGYTF	TRBV5-1	TRBJ1-2
CASSQDSARQRETQYF	TRBV14	TRBJ2-5
CASSFTWDTEAFF	TRBV27	TRBJ1-1
CSGSGGYTGELFF	TRBV29-1	TRBJ2-2
CASSLVRLAINEQFF	TRBV11-2	TRBJ2-1
CASSLGGDGYTF	TRBV5-6	TRBJ1-2
CASSLDGYGVGYTF	TRBV7-9	TRBJ1-2
CASRGGTNEKLFF	TRBV19	TRBJ1-4
CASSDSRDIFSGNTIYF	TRBV6-4	TRBJ1-3
CASSQAPGGLARRTHNEQFF	TRBV4-1	TRBJ2-1
CASSPSSGVGSSYEQYF	TRBV5-1	TRBJ2-7
CASSIGLGLSNNEQFF	TRBV19	TRBJ2-1
CASSSLPGTSGRSYEQFF	TRBV5-6	TRBJ2-1
CAWSDGQRHQPQHF	TRBV30	TRBJ1-5
CASSLRGKNSNQPQHF	TRBV5-5	TRBJ1-5
CASSRGSGNYNEQFF	TRBV9	TRBJ2-1
CASSAGTGGDQPQHF	TRBV7-9	TRBJ1-5
CASSQGWTGQTASRGYTF	TRBV4-2	TRBJ1-2
CASSLSGGGTGELFF	TRBV27	TRBJ2-2
CASSEDWVGLAGLPSDEQYF	TRBV10-2	TRBJ2-7
CASSTRDRGYWQPQHF	TRBV19	TRBJ1-5
CATSREERPWDIQYF	TRBV15	TRBJ2-4
CASSPRTGASTDTQYF	TRBV7-9	TRBJ2-3
CASNPDSDRGQETQYF	TRBV19	TRBJ2-5
CASSLGASLGEQFF	TRBV27	TRBJ2-1
CASSQDLDRGGSPLHF	TRBV4-3	TRBJ1-6
CASSLAWTSNEQFF	TRBV7-2	TRBJ2-1
CASSLVSRGNTEAFF	TRBV11-2	TRBJ1-1
CASSLGGRTEAFF	TRBV6-5	TRBJ1-1
CASSYSRQQPGEQFF	TRBV6-6	TRBJ2-1